Described below is a single T cell receptor (beta chain) sequence and its context. Relative to the germline gene, one junction end is altered; a read error may explain this. The source of the sample is a study of tumor-infiltrating lymphocytes in primary liver carcinoma. Study context: All patients, whether men or women, fell within 30 to 69 years of age. Each of the samples returned roughly 3.65 to 8 million productive TCRbeta reads (a yield similar across tissue types).

Germline V gene sequence: CDR1 MNHEY, CDR2 SVGAGI. This CDR3 spans 11 amino acids. Without any cell sorting, about 19-32 mg of bulk tissue yielded co-extracted RNA and DNA. Each participant had primary liver carcinoma, and surgical resection was the treatment. Researchers generated TCR beta cDNA from approximately 0.55 ug of total RNA, relying on a constant-region primer. TCR beta libraries came from three nested multiplex PCR rounds using slightly modified ARM-PCR. A C-beta reverse primer and TRBV1-TRBV30 forward primers served in each of the first two PCR rounds, at ten to eleven cycles apiece. TCRdb processed the multiplex PCR reads anew with MiXCR; each CDR3 protein has one entry. This sample has 95,000 to 150,000 distinct CDR3 sequences, with about two thirds found just once.

This rearrangement joins TRBV6-5 to TRBJ1-2; maybe TRBD1 (5 bases). The specimen was tumor-adjacent normal liver tissue. The receptor was derived from an older woman with primary liver carcinoma and hepatitis B virus infection. The CDR3 sequence: CSSTQGYGYTF. The DNA of the CDR3 is TGTTCCAGTACGCAGGGCTATGGCTACACCTTC.